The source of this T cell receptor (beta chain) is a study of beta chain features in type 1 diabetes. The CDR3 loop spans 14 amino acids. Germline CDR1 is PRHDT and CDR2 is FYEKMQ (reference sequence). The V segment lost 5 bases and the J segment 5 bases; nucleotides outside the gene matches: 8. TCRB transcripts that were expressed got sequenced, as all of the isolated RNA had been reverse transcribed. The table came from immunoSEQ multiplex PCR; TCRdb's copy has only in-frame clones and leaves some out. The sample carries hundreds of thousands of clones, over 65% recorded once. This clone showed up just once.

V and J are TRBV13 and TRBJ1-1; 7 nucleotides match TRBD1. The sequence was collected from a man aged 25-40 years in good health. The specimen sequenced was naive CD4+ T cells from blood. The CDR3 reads CASSQQGLRTEAFF. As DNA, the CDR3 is TGTGCCAGCAGCCAACAGGGGCTACGAACTGAAGCTTTCTTT.